The 3 T cell receptor beta chains reported below all come from one sample, sequenced in a study of T-cell memory formation after mild COVID-19 (dated by TCRdb to the early 2020s). The library was prepared using 5' RACE. TCRdb names Illumina NovaSeq 6000 as the instrument used. The public reads were reprocessed in TCRdb via fastp at Q25 and MiXCR, keeping in-frame beta chains. Each CDR3 protein appears once, grouped with its most common genes and DNA. This sample is represented by tens of thousands of distinct CDR3 sequences; about a tenth of them were singletons. Around 11% of the sample comes from the top ten. Sequencing was carried out using PBMCs or a T cell subset sorted from them (not recorded which). Every receptor here comes from an adult woman who had mild COVID-19 (a few samples of this study predate the infection). The sample titles of this study are shuffled in the database, so cell type and time point are left out; the donor was told from shared clones.

This clonotype was seen many times. V and J are TRBV6-4 and TRBJ2-3, with a tentative D call TRBD1 (6 bases). CDR3 length: 15 amino acids. Trimming removed 6 bases at V and 0 bases at J, with 13 bases between. Germline loops: CDR1 MRHNA, CDR2 SNTAGT. CDR3 sequence reads: CASSRTDSSTDTQYF. The CDR3 nucleotides are TGTGCCAGCAGCAGGACAGACTCTAGCACAGATACGCAGTATTTT.

The chain is built from TRBV7-2 and TRBJ1-1; a weak D match, TRBD1 (5 bases). Per the germline V gene, CDR1 is SGHTA and CDR2 is FQGNSA. V lost 5 bases and J lost 2, with 12 bases in between. CDR3 length: 14 amino acids. In DNA, the CDR3 is TGTGCCAGCAGCGCACAGGAGATCAACACTGAAGCTTTCTTT. Its translation: CASSAQEINTEAFF.

This chain uses TRBV3-1 with TRBJ2-5; the match to TRBD1 covers 8 bases. CDR3 size: 15 residues. Germline assignment: CDR1 LGHDT and CDR2 YNNKEL (reference sequence). Trimming took 2 bases from V and 2 from J; bases not matched to a gene: 4. CDR3 residues: CASSQMTGVQETQYF. In nucleotides, the CDR3 is TGTGCCAGCAGCCAAATGACAGGGGTACAAGAGACCCAGTACTTC.